Listed here is a single T cell receptor (beta chain). This sample is drawn from a study of beta chain features in type 1 diabetes. Investigators reverse transcribed all isolated RNA, so they sequenced expressed TCRB transcripts. Clones were sequenced by immunoSEQ multiplex PCR, and TCRdb holds only the in-frame ones, with some missing. This sample has hundreds of thousands of clones; approximately 15% occur once, and the top ten carry over 5%. CDR3 size: 17 residues. Trimming shortened V by 1 base and J by 0 bases, and 14 bases separated the two germline ends. In germline, CDR1 is SGDLS, CDR2 YYNGEE. The receptor's source is a man aged 25-45 years in good health. The sequencing input was central memory CD4+ T cells from blood. The V and J genes are TRBV9 and TRBJ2-1; a possible D gene is TRBD2 (5 bases). This chain's CDR3 is CASSVTSGMSSYNEQFF. CDR3 coding DNA: TGTGCCAGCAGCGTAACTTCCGGGATGAGCTCCTACAATGAGCAGTTCTTC.